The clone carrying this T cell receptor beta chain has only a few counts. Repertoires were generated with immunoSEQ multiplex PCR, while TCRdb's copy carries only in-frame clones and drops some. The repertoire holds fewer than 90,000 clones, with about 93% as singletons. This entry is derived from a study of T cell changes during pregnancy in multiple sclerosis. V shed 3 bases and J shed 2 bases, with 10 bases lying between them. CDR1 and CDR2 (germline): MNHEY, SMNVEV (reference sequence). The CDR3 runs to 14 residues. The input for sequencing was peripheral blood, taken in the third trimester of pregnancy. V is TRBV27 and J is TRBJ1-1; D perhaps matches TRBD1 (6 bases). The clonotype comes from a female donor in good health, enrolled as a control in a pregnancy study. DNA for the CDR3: TGTGCCAGCAGTTTGGCAGGGGCTAACACTGAAGCTTTCTTT. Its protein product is CASSLAGANTEAFF.